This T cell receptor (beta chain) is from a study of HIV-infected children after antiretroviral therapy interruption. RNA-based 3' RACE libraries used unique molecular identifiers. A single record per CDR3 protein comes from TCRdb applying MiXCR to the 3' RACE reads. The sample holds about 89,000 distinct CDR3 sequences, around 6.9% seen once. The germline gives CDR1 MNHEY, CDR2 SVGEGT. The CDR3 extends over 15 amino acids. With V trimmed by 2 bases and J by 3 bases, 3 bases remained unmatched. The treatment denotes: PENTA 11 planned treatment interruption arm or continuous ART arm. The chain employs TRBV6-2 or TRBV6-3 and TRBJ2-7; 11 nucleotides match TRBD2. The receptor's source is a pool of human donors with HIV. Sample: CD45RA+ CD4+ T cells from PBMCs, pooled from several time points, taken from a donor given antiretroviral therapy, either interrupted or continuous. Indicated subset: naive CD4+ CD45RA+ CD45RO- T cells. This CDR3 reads CASSYTSGGFYEQYF. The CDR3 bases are TGTGCCAGCAGTTACACTAGCGGGGGATTCTACGAGCAGTACTTC.